The 13 T cell receptor beta chains given below trace back to one sample, sequenced in a study of shared clonotypes between healthy human individuals. Produced via immunoSEQ multiplex PCR; TCRdb's table is partial and in-frame only. The data contain about half a million clones, approximately 82% of them seen just once; the ten biggest clones take up more than 10%. Sequenced sample: PBMCs. The source of these receptors is a woman between 40 and 50 years old in good health. Some clones in this sample may be carry-over from other donors' samples.

V usage is TRBV29-1 and J usage is TRBJ2-7; 13 bases fit TRBD2. The CDR3 spans 13 residues. Germline V CDR1 and CDR2: SQVTM, ANQGSEA. J lost 6 bases, V lost 6 bases, and 5 bases had no gene match. CDR3 loop: CSVWGLAGLEQYF. The CDR3 DNA sequence: TGCAGCGTGTGGGGACTAGCGGGACTCGAGCAGTACTTC.

J is TRBJ1-2 and V is TRBV5-5; TRBD1 matches 9 bases. The trim removed 2 bases at V and 3 bases at J, leaving 2 bases unmatched. The V gene's germline CDR1 is SGHKS and CDR2 YYEKEE (reference sequence). The CDR3 has 14 residues. The CDR3 DNA sequence: TGTGCCAGCAGCTTCGGGGACAGGGACTATGGCTACACCTTC. This sequence encodes CASSFGDRDYGYTF. The full variable domain, rest sourced from reference TRBV5-5 and TRBJ1-2, is DAGVTQSPTHLIKTRGQQVTLRCSPISGHKSVSWYQQVLGQGPQFIFQYYEKEERGRGNFPDRFSARQFPNYSSELNVNALLLGDSALYLCASSFGDRDYGYTFGSGTRLTVV.

This clone occurred a few times. V and J are TRBV2 and TRBJ1-1; no firm D call. The CDR3 totals 11 residues. The germline V gene has CDR1 SNHLY and CDR2 FYNNEI. Deletions cut 7 bases from V and 11 bases from J, with 14 bases between. CDR3 sequence reads: CASIEVVGAFF. DNA of the CDR3: TGTGCCAGCATTGAGGTGGTAGGGGCTTTCTTT.

The gene calls are TRBV5-8 and TRBJ1-4; 7 nucleotides line up with TRBD1. The CDR3 extends over 16 amino acids. Germline assignment: CDR1 SGHTS and CDR2 YDEGEE. V lost 4 bases, J lost 7 bases, and 13 bases stayed unmatched. The CDR3 DNA follows: TGTGCCAGCAGCGGAGACAAGACAGGGTGGCGTGAAAAACTGTTTTTT. The encoded protein is CASSGDKTGWREKLFF.

The V call is TRBV7-9, the J call TRBJ2-7; D gene unclear. Trimming shortened V by 4 bases and J by 3 bases, and 13 bases separated the two germline ends. The germline gives CDR1 SEHNR, CDR2 FQNEAQ (reference sequence). This CDR3 contains 14 residues. The CDR3 region is CASSSVDQHYEQYF. The CDR3, as DNA: TGTGCCAGCAGCTCCGTCGACCAACACTACGAGCAGTACTTC.

This clone appeared a few times. V gene TRBV25-1 combines with J gene TRBJ2-1; 10 positions match TRBD2. This CDR3 has 15 residues. Germline loops: CDR1 MGHDK, CDR2 SYGVNS. The CDR3 is CPSPRLAGDTYEQFF. The DNA of the CDR3 is TGTCCCTCCCCCAGGCTAGCGGGAGATACGTATGAGCAGTTCTTC.

V is TRBV9 and J is TRBJ2-3; 7 bases align to TRBD1. Germline assignment: CDR1 SGDLS and CDR2 YYNGEE. The CDR3 runs 14 residues. V gave up 3 bases and J gave up 6 bases; unmatched junction bases: 7. CDR3 sequence reads: CASSGQGAGDTQYF. CDR3 coding DNA: TGTGCCAGCAGCGGACAGGGTGCCGGCGATACGCAGTATTTT.

The chain recombines TRBV7-9 with TRBJ1-5, with a tentative D call TRBD1 (5 bases). The germline V gene has CDR1 SEHNR and CDR2 FQNEAQ (reference sequence). This CDR3 region has 13 residues. V gave up 3 bases and J gave up 7 bases, with 10 bases separating them. CDR3 sequence reads: CASSFEGPQPQHF. The CDR3 DNA is TGTGCCAGCAGCTTCGAGGGGCCCCAGCCCCAGCATTTT. Supplemented by reference TRBV7-9 and TRBJ1-5, the full variable domain reads DTGVSQNPRHKITKRGQNVTFRCDPISEHNRLYWYRQTLGQGPEFLTYFQNEAQLEKSRLLSDRFSAERPKGSFSTLEIQRTEQGDSAMYLCASSFEGPQPQHFGDGTRLSIL.

As for this clone: The conserved phenylalanine or tryptophan normally closing the CDR3 is absent here, so this likely arose from a read error. This chain links TRBV15 with TRBJ2-7; D uncertain. Between the trimmed V and J ends, which lost 1 base and 4 bases, there was a span of 8 bases. The CDR3 has 13 residues. Germline CDR1 reads LNHNV; CDR2 reads YYDKDF (reference sequence). CDR3 sequence (DNA): TGTGCCACCAGCAGAGGGGCTGATTACGAGCAGTACCTC. This gives the protein CATSRGADYEQYL.

The chain recombines TRBV19 with TRBJ2-7; possibly TRBD1 for D (5 bases). Germline lookup yields CDR1 LNHDA and CDR2 SQIVND (reference sequence). The CDR3 has 15 amino acids. V was pared by 3 bases and J by 3 bases, with 15 bases between. The CDR3 region has the DNA TGTGCCAGTAGTATCGCCGTGACAGTTCACTACGAGCAGTACTTC. This codes for CASSIAVTVHYEQYF.

This clone was counted at least ten times. The same CDR3 can be traced to other DNA sequences in this sample. The chain carries TRBV27 and TRBJ1-4; 11 nucleotides agree with TRBD1. Looked up from germline, CDR1 is MNHEY and CDR2 is SMNVEV (reference sequence). This CDR3 comprises 13 residues. The ends lost 8 bases at V and 7 bases at J; junction bases unmatched: 3. This chain's CDR3 is CASGTGGIEKLFF. CDR3 bases: TGTGCCAGCGGGACAGGGGGAATTGAAAAACTGTTTTTT.

V and J are TRBV28 and TRBJ2-6, with D perhaps being TRBD1 or TRBD2 (5 bases each). From germline, CDR1 is MDHEN and CDR2 SYDVKM. The CDR3 has 16 residues. V lost 8 bases to trimming and J lost 0 bases, with 14 bases between them. The CDR3 spells CASCSGRLSGANVLTF. CDR3 DNA: TGTGCCAGCTGCTCGGGACGCCTCTCTGGGGCCAACGTCCTGACTTTC.

The chain recombines TRBV20-1 with TRBJ2-3; D is perhaps TRBD1 or TRBD2 (5 bases each). V lost 6 bases, J lost 6 bases, and 10 bases lay in between. This CDR3 contains 11 residues. Looked up from germline, CDR1 is DFQATT and CDR2 is SNEGSKA (reference sequence). CDR3 nucleotides: TGCAGTGCCCAATGGGGGGATACGCAGTATTTT. Translated, it gives CSAQWGDTQYF.